This TCR beta chain is drawn from a study of T cell repertoires in cytomegalovirus infection. The CDR3 has 15 amino acids. The V gene lost 1 base and the J gene lost 0 bases, with 7 bases spanning the gap. Germline assignment: CDR1 SGHAT and CDR2 FQNNGV. From the reads, TCRdb called clonotypes with MiXCR, one entry per CDR3 protein. The sample lists 200,000 to 250,000 distinct CDR3 sequences, 35% to 45% occurring once. Concerning this clonotype: Its antigen is still unknown.

This chain links TRBV11-2 with TRBJ1-3, with D unclear. The material was CD8+ T cells from cultured PBMCs, obtained from culture after CMV antigen stimulation. The origin of this receptor is a human donor in good health (CMV status not recorded). Some clones in this sample may be carry-over from other donors' samples. CDR3 in DNA: TGTGCCAGCAGCTTAGGGGATATCTCTGGAAACACCATATATTTT. This sequence encodes CASSLGDISGNTIYF.